The clone carrying this TCR beta chain was counted many times. Its target is unknown. Researchers attached unique molecular identifiers to individual cDNA molecules. One entry per CDR3 protein results from TCRdb running MiXCR on the 5' RACE reads. Of approximately 70,000 distinct CDR3 sequences listed, over 10% are singletons. The CDR3 has 13 residues. The V and J ends lost 5 bases and 1 base respectively, with 5 bases between them. These data originate in a study of early T cells in non-severe SARS-CoV-2 infection. Study-wide background: It was bulk RNA from unsorted whole blood that was sequenced, and the chains were unpaired. General study results and limits: Using VDJdb, the matching emphasized anti-spike CD8 responses while missing private and CD4 specificities.

The specimen was whole blood, collected at baseline. V usage is TRBV12-3 or TRBV12-4 and J usage is TRBJ2-2; D gene unclear. The TCR originated in an adult who was a healthcare worker with PCR-confirmed SARS-CoV-2 infection or an uninfected control (not recorded which). DNA for the CDR3: TGTGCCAGCAGTGATCAGAACACCGGGGAGCTGTTTTTT. This gives the protein CASSDQNTGELFF.